The 22 T cell receptor beta chains listed next were all sequenced from one sample in a study of cytomegalovirus exposure and HLA in healthy donors. Researchers ran the PCR with 60 Vbeta and 13 Jbeta primers. The protocol was immunoSEQ multiplex PCR, while the TCRdb copy is restricted to in-frame clones and leaves out a portion. The data show roughly 160,000 clones, with 80% to 85% seen just once and around 0.37% held by the top ten. Sample: PBMCs. These receptors originate from a boy aged 2 to 10 in good health and CMV-seronegative.

The J gene is TRBJ2-1, the V gene TRBV27; TRBD2 agrees at 14 bases. CDR3 length: 15 residues. V was pared by 4 bases and J by 8 bases, with 4 bases of the junction left unmatched. Germline V CDR1 and CDR2: MNHEY, SMNVEV (reference sequence). CDR3 sequence: CASSSGTSGSHEQFF. The CDR3 DNA reads as TGTGCCAGCAGTTCCGGGACTAGCGGGAGTCATGAGCAGTTCTTC.

This clone was observed once. J is TRBJ2-7 and V is TRBV13, with unresolved D. Germline V gene sequence: CDR1 PRHDT, CDR2 FYEKMQ (reference sequence). Trimming left V 0 bases short and J 2 bases short, with 8 bases between. The CDR3 loop spans 14 amino acids. The DNA for the CDR3 is TGTGCCAGCAGCTTAGGGGCTCTGACCTACGAGCAGTACTTC. It is translated as CASSLGALTYEQYF.

Written as DNA, the CDR3 is TGCGCCAGCAGCCCCGCCCTGACTAGCGGGCCTTTCTACAATGAGCAGTTCTTC. It specifies CASSPALTSGPFYNEQFF. The V call is TRBV5-1, the J call TRBJ2-1; 10 bases align to TRBD2. CDR3 length: 18 amino acids. V lost 4 bases, J lost 3 bases, and 13 bases stayed unmatched. CDR1 is SGHRS and CDR2 is YFSETQ in the germline V gene.

The V and J genes are TRBV6-4 and TRBJ2-1; 9 bases match TRBD2. Germline values: CDR1 MRHNA, CDR2 SNTAGT. The CDR3 covers 15 residues. The V and J ends lost 2 bases and 3 bases, in that order; junction bases with no gene match: 2. CDR3: CASSDRREGYNEQFF. CDR3 sequence (DNA): TGTGCCAGCAGTGACCGGCGGGAGGGCTACAATGAGCAGTTCTTC.

The chain uses TRBV2 and TRBJ2-5, with TRBD2 matching over 9 bases. Trimming removed 5 bases from V and 7 bases from J; junction bases left unmatched: 5. Germline V gene lookup returns CDR1 SNHLY and CDR2 FYNNEI. This CDR3 region has 13 residues. DNA for the CDR3: TGTGCCAGCAGTCTAGCGGGGCCTGGGACCCAGTACTTC. Protein product: CASSLAGPGTQYF.

The rearrangement uses TRBV5-6 and TRBJ2-5; 7 bases map to TRBD1. The length of the CDR3 is 14 residues. CDR1 is SGHDT, CDR2 YYEEEE, per germline. The J segment lost 0 bases and the V segment lost 2 bases, leaving 1 base of the junction unmatched. The CDR3 DNA sequence: TGTGCCAGCAGCTTAGACAGGGACCAAGAGACCCAGTACTTC. Translation gives CASSLDRDQETQYF.

This clone was observed a handful of times. The chain links TRBV5-6 to TRBJ2-3, with TRBD1 matching over 7 bases. CDR3 length: 13 amino acids. V lost 8 bases and J lost 6; bases outside the gene matches: 9. The V gene's germline CDR1 is SGHDT and CDR2 YYEEEE. The CDR3 bases are TGTGCCAGTAGGACAGGATCGGGGGATACGCAGTATTTT. Amino acids: CASRTGSGDTQYF.

This clone was detected once. The chain joins TRBV29-1 to TRBJ2-5, with TRBD1 as a possible D gene (6 bases). The CDR3 contains 14 residues. V was shortened by 7 bases and J by 11 bases, with 26 bases between the two germline ends. CDR1 is SQVTM and CDR2 is ANQGSEA in the germline V gene. The CDR3 DNA is TGCAGCGCTCGGGTTTCTAACAGGGACGGGGAGCAGTACTTC. The encoded protein is CSARVSNRDGEQYF.

J is TRBJ2-5 and V is TRBV11-2; 13 nucleotides line up with TRBD2. TRBJ2-7 matches the DNA end more closely, so the J call is doubtful. Germline V CDR1 and CDR2: SGHAT, FQNNGV. This CDR3 region has 15 residues. CDR3 nucleotide sequence: TGTGCCAGCAGCCTAGGGACTAGCGGGAAAGGCGAGCAGTACTTC. It is translated as CASSLGTSGKGEQYF.

This clone appeared a single time. The chain has TRBV11-2 and TRBJ2-1; D possibly corresponds to TRBD2 (5 bases). Trimming stripped 5 bases from V and 8 bases from J, with 25 bases between. The CDR3 spans 17 residues. Germline CDR1 and CDR2: SGHAT and FQNNGV. The CDR3 here is CASSRSNGRARVHEQFF. The CDR3 DNA is TGTGCCAGCAGCCGGTCCAACGGGCGGGCGCGGGTTCATGAGCAGTTCTTC. Looking up the rest from reference TRBV11-2 and TRBJ2-1 gives the full variable domain: EAGVAQSPRYKIIEKRQSVAFWCNPISGHATLYWYQQILGQGPKLLIQFQNNGVVDDSQLPKDRFSAERLKGVDSTLKIQPAKLEDSAVYLCASSRSNGRARVHEQFFGPGTRLTVL.

This chain joins TRBV29-1 and TRBJ2-1, with D perhaps matching TRBD2 (7 bases). The V and J ends lost 4 bases and 4 bases respectively, with 20 bases between them. Per germline, CDR1 SQVTM and CDR2 ANQGSEA. The CDR3 is 16 residues long. CDR3 protein: CSVGGGTTPLYNEQFF. As DNA, the CDR3 is TGCAGCGTTGGGGGGGGCACTACACCCCTATACAATGAGCAGTTCTTC.

The V and J genes are TRBV5-4 and TRBJ1-2; D gene uncertain. CDR1 SGHNT and CDR2 YYREEE come from the germline V gene (reference sequence). The V end lost 0 bases, the J end lost 7 bases, and 10 bases lay between the germline ends. This CDR3 is built from 13 residues. The CDR3 sequence is CASSLGGAGGYTF. The CDR3 DNA reads as TGTGCCAGCAGCTTGGGGGGAGCGGGTGGCTACACCTTC.

The V call is TRBV25-1, the J call TRBJ2-5; 9 bases fit TRBD1. CDR1 and CDR2 from the germline V gene are MGHDK and SYGVNS. CDR3 length: 18 residues. J lost 4 bases, V lost 5 bases, and 17 bases had no gene match. As DNA, the CDR3 is TGTGCCAGCAGTCAGACTGGACAGGGGCAGGGTAGACGAGAGACCCAGTACTTC. Protein product: CASSQTGQGQGRRETQYF. The full variable domain, its missing parts supplied by reference TRBV25-1 and TRBJ2-5, is EADIYQTPRYLVIGTGKKITLECSQTMGHDKMYWYQQDPGMELHLIHYSYGVNSTEKGDLSSESTVSRIRTEHFPLTLESARPSHTSQYLCASSQTGQGQGRRETQYFGPGTRLLVL.

The V and J genes are TRBV5-8 and TRBJ2-2, with D uncertain. Germline CDR1 SGHTS, CDR2 YDEGEE. There are 14 residues in the CDR3. V was pared by 4 bases and J by 5 bases, with 12 bases between. The CDR3, as DNA: TGTGCCAGCAGCCCGCGAGAGAGAACCGGGGAGCTGTTTTTT. Translating it yields CASSPRERTGELFF.

The chain carries TRBV5-4 and TRBJ2-2; 12 positions match TRBD2. V lost 6 bases to trimming and J lost 1 base; unmatched junction nucleotides: 4. Germline values: CDR1 SGHNT, CDR2 YYREEE (reference sequence). The CDR3 covers 16 residues. CDR3 residues: CASTQGLAGNTGELFF. The CDR3 DNA reads as TGTGCCAGCACCCAGGGACTAGCGGGGAACACCGGGGAGCTGTTTTTT.

The chain is built from TRBV28 and TRBJ1-2; 8 nucleotides agree with TRBD1. The V gene's germline CDR1 is MDHEN and CDR2 SYDVKM. V shed 6 bases and J 8 bases; nucleotides not matched to a gene: 5. There are 12 residues in the CDR3. This CDR3 reads CASSQQGGGYTF. DNA for the CDR3: TGTGCCAGCAGCCAACAGGGGGGCGGCTACACCTTC.

The chain employs TRBV2 and TRBJ1-5; D possibly corresponds to TRBD1 (6 bases). With 5 bases removed from V and 4 bases from J, the gap between germline ends came to 6 bases. The CDR3 covers 12 residues. Germline lookup yields CDR1 SNHLY and CDR2 FYNNEI. The CDR3 DNA reads as TGTGCCAGCAGTACAGGGAATCAGCCCCAGCATTTT. Encoded protein: CASSTGNQPQHF.

The chain employs TRBV5-1 and TRBJ1-2; 9 bases line up with TRBD1. The trim removed 0 bases at V and 4 bases at J, leaving 4 bases unmatched. The CDR3 is 15 amino acids. Germline V gives CDR1 SGHRS, CDR2 YFSETQ. The CDR3 spells CASSLDTGGTYGYTF. Written as DNA, the CDR3 is TGCGCCAGCAGCTTGGATACAGGGGGCACCTATGGCTACACCTTC.

The chain is built from TRBV5-1 and TRBJ1-6; TRBD1 is a possible D gene (5 bases). Deletions cut 0 bases from V and 8 bases from J, with 9 bases between. The CDR3 is made up of 14 amino acids. Germline assignment: CDR1 SGHRS and CDR2 YFSETQ. CDR3 sequence: CASSLGSGHSPLHF. The CDR3 DNA follows: TGCGCCAGCAGCTTGGGGTCAGGGCATTCACCCCTCCACTTT.

This clone was counted a few times. This chain links TRBV5-6 with TRBJ2-5; 8 bases map to TRBD1. With 4 bases clipped from V and 4 bases from J, the junction kept 12 bases outside the gene matches. The CDR3 covers 16 residues. The germline V gene encodes CDR1 SGHDT and CDR2 YYEEEE. CDR3 coding DNA: TGTGCCAGCAGCCCAGACAGGGGCGCTCGGGGAGAGACCCAGTACTTC. Its translation is CASSPDRGARGETQYF. The full variable domain, its missing parts supplied by reference TRBV5-6 and TRBJ2-5, is DAGVTQSPTHLIKTRGQQVTLRCSPKSGHDTVSWYQQALGQGPQFIFQYYEEEERQRGNFPDRFSGHQFPNYSSELNVNALLLGDSALYLCASSPDRGARGETQYFGPGTRLLVL.

This chain connects TRBV6-4 to TRBJ1-3; D is undetermined. CDR3 length equals 16 residues. V lost 3 bases, J lost 0 bases, and 12 bases lay in between. Germline CDR1 MRHNA, CDR2 SNTAGT. The CDR3 sequence is CASSESSDLSGNTIYF. CDR3 sequence (DNA): TGTGCCAGCAGTGAATCATCAGATCTCTCTGGAAACACCATATATTTT.

As concerns this clone: The junction and the germline gene differ at one end; a read error may be behind it. CDR3 in amino acids: CASSVGPGAGEAQYF. Here the CDR3 DNA reads TGTGCCAGCAGCGTAGGCCCGGGGGCGGGAGAGGCCCAGTACTTC. The rearrangement uses TRBV9 and TRBJ2-5; perhaps TRBD2 as D (7 bases). Germline CDR1 SGDLS, CDR2 YYNGEE. CDR3 size: 15 residues.